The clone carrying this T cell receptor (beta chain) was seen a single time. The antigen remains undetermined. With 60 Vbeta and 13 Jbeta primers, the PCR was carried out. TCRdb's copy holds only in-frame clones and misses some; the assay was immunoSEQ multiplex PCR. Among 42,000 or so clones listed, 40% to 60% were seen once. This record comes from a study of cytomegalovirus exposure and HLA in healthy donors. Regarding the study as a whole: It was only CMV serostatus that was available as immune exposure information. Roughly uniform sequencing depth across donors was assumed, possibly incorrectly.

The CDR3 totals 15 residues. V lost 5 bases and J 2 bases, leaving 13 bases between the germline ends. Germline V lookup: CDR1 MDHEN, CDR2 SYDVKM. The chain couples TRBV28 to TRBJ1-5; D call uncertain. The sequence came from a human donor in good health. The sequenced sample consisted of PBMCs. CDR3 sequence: CASSPPRLGNQPQHF. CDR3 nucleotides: TGTGCCAGCAGTCCCCCCCGGTTGGGCAATCAGCCCCAGCATTTT.